Following are 20 T cell receptor beta chains from one sample sequenced in a study of blood T cell repertoires in COVID-19 (dated by TCRdb to between 2020 and 2021). The library was built by means of the immunoSEQ multiplex PCR assay. The clones in this table, taken by TCRdb from immuneACCESS, are in-frame only. Not every clone is retained; where verified, under half of the shortfall comes from an unresolved V gene, and the cause of the rest is unknown. This sample is represented by about 100,000 clones; 75% to 90% of them were singletons. 1.5% to 2% of the sample is held by the ten biggest clonotypes. The material sequenced was peripheral blood. The receptors were gathered from a woman in her seventies with active or convalescent COVID-19.

The rearrangement joins TRBV6-5 to TRBJ1-1, with a tentative D call TRBD1 (6 bases). Germline assignment: CDR1 MNHEY and CDR2 SVGAGI. The ends were cut back, 7 bases at V and 5 bases at J, with 17 bases in the middle. The CDR3 has 14 amino acids. The CDR3 spells CASTPGRGGTEAFF. CDR3 coding DNA: TGTGCCAGCACCCCCGGCAGGGGAGGGACTGAAGCTTTCTTT.

This chain uses TRBV28 with TRBJ2-7; TRBD1 agrees at 9 bases. This CDR3 is built from 15 residues. From germline, CDR1 is MDHEN and CDR2 SYDVKM. The V and J ends lost 1 base and 2 bases, in that order; junction bases with no gene match: 3. The CDR3 here is CASSLYRGLTYEQYF. The CDR3 coding sequence is TGTGCCAGCAGTTTATACAGGGGGCTTACCTACGAGCAGTACTTC.

V usage is TRBV19 and J usage is TRBJ2-7; D gene unclear. Germline CDR1 reads LNHDA; CDR2 reads SQIVND (reference sequence). This CDR3 spans 11 amino acids. Trimming pared 4 bases from V and 3 bases from J, leaving 4 bases between. DNA of the CDR3: TGTGCCAGTAGTAACAGCTACGAGCAGTACTTC. This encodes CASSNSYEQYF.

The chain combines TRBV6-4 with TRBJ2-2; 8 bases are shared with TRBD2. The CDR3 has 15 residues. The germline gives CDR1 MRHNA, CDR2 SNTAGT. Losses at the gene ends were 5 bases for V and 1 base for J; bases not matched to a gene: 3. This CDR3 is CASSRTSLNTGELFF. The CDR3 bases are TGTGCCAGCAGTAGGACTAGCCTGAACACCGGGGAGCTGTTTTTT.

The genes are TRBV24-1 and TRBJ2-1, with 8 bases that match TRBD1. Germline CDR1 reads KGHDR; CDR2 reads SFDVKD. With 3 bases clipped from V and 7 bases from J, the junction kept 10 bases outside the gene matches. This CDR3 is built from 16 residues. The DNA of the CDR3 is TGTGCCACCAGTGATACAGGGACAGGTGGGTGGAATGAGCAGTTCTTC. Translated: CATSDTGTGGWNEQFF.

This clone was seen a handful of times. The genes are TRBV4-3 and TRBJ1-6; TRBD1 is a possible D gene (6 bases). The germline V gene has CDR1 LGHNA and CDR2 YSLEER. The CDR3 contains 15 residues. Trimming took off 4 bases at V and 7 bases at J, with 14 bases between the two ends. The CDR3 nucleotides read TGCGCCAGCAGCCCCACGACAGGTCGAAATTCACCCCTCCACTTT. This encodes CASSPTTGRNSPLHF.

This chain joins TRBV3-1 (or the pseudogene TRBV3-2) and TRBJ2-3, with 7 bases that match TRBD1. The CDR3 has 13 residues. V was clipped by 8 bases and J by 9 bases; unmatched bases: 11. The germline gives CDR1 LGHDT, CDR2 YNNKEL (reference sequence). The CDR3 bases are TGTGCCAGCGGTCAAGACAGGGTAGCCACGCAGTATTTT. Residues: CASGQDRVATQYF.

The chain links TRBV3-1 (or the pseudogene TRBV3-2) to TRBJ1-6, with D maybe TRBD1 (6 bases). V was clipped by 1 base and J by 8 bases, with 12 bases between them. The V gene's germline CDR1 is LGHDT and CDR2 YNNKEL (reference sequence). This CDR3 has 15 amino acids. The CDR3 loop reads CASSQVGDTYSPLHF. The CDR3 DNA reads TGTGCCAGCAGCCAAGTGGGGGACACGTATTCACCCCTCCACTTT.

The CDR3 region is CATSRGGTAYEQYF. For the CDR3, the DNA is TGTGCCACCAGCAGAGGTGGGACAGCCTACGAGCAGTACTTC. The rearrangement uses TRBV15 and TRBJ2-7; 7 positions match TRBD1. In germline, CDR1 is LNHNV, CDR2 YYDKDF (reference sequence). This CDR3 is built from 14 residues. After removal of 1 base from V and 2 bases from J, the junction contained 2 bases not matched to a gene.

This rearrangement joins TRBV20-1 to TRBJ2-1; D is unclear. The V gene lost 6 bases and the J gene lost 4 bases, with 7 bases spanning the gap. CDR1 DFQATT and CDR2 SNEGSKA come from the germline V gene (reference sequence). The CDR3 is 11 amino acids. Written as DNA, the CDR3 is TGCAGTGCCCAGACTTACAATGAGCAGTTCTTC. Protein: CSAQTYNEQFF.

V usage is TRBV7-2 and J usage is TRBJ2-5, with 10 bases that match TRBD2. The ends lost 1 base at V and 6 bases at J; junction bases unmatched: 8. CDR3 length equals 16 residues. Germline V lookup: CDR1 SGHTA, CDR2 FQGNSA. The CDR3, as DNA: TGTGCCAGCAGCTTAGGGGCTAGCGGGAGTAGACAGACCCAGTACTTC. Translated: CASSLGASGSRQTQYF.

The chain links TRBV5-6 to TRBJ2-3, with 11 bases aligning to TRBD2. The CDR3 runs to 17 residues. The germline V gene has CDR1 SGHDT and CDR2 YYEEEE. With V trimmed by 0 bases and J by 6 bases, 9 bases remained unmatched. The CDR3, as DNA: TGTGCCAGCAGCTTGGTTCTTAGCGGGAGGGCCCTGGATACGCAGTATTTT. As protein: CASSLVLSGRALDTQYF.

Remarks on this clone: At one end the junction does not follow the germline gene, possibly because of a read error. The chain joins TRBV24-1 to TRBJ1-3; 9 bases agree with TRBD1. The CDR3 runs to 15 residues. Germline CDR1 and CDR2: KGHDR and SFDVKD. For the CDR3, the DNA is TGTGCCACCAGTGACCCACAGGGGGCTGGAGACACCATATATTTT. Translation: CATSDPQGAGDTIYF.

This rearrangement joins TRBV14 to TRBJ2-5; a weak D match, TRBD1 (6 bases). Germline assignment: CDR1 SGHDN and CDR2 FVKESK. Trimming took 5 bases from V and 2 from J, leaving 12 bases between them. The CDR3 is 14 amino acids. The CDR3 bases are TGTGCCAGCAGCTTCCGACAGGTACAAGAGACCCAGTACTTC. The encoded protein is CASSFRQVQETQYF.

This clone appeared once. The gene calls are TRBV27 and TRBJ1-4, with 9 bases matching TRBD1. The junction had 4 bases not matched to a gene; V was cut back by 0 bases and J by 5 bases. This CDR3 comprises 16 residues. Germline CDR1 MNHEY, CDR2 SMNVEV (reference sequence). CDR3 residues: CASSLSGQGTNEKLFF. The DNA of the CDR3 is TGTGCCAGCAGTTTATCGGGACAGGGCACAAATGAAAAACTGTTTTTT.

The V and J genes are TRBV7-2 and TRBJ2-7; D is perhaps TRBD1 (7 bases). This CDR3 region has 13 residues. V dropped 4 bases and J dropped 6 bases, with 13 bases sitting between them. Germline CDR1 is SGHTA and CDR2 is FQGNSA. CDR3 coding DNA: TGTGCCAGCAGCTCACGTCAGGGGGGCGAGCAGTACTTC. The encoded protein is CASSSRQGGEQYF.

This rearrangement joins TRBV5-1 to TRBJ1-1, with 7 nucleotides matching TRBD1. Germline loops: CDR1 SGHRS, CDR2 YFSETQ. V was clipped by 4 bases and J by 3 bases; unmatched bases: 6. This CDR3 spans 14 amino acids. CDR3 loop: CASSPSRGYTEAFF. The CDR3 coding sequence is TGCGCCAGCAGCCCTTCCAGGGGGTACACTGAAGCTTTCTTT.

The V and J genes are TRBV15 and TRBJ1-2, with a tentative D call TRBD1 (6 bases). The CDR3 length is 15 residues. V lost 6 bases and J lost 2, with 16 bases in between. Germline CDR1 reads LNHNV; CDR2 reads YYDKDF (reference sequence). The DNA of the CDR3 is TGTGCCACCAGTCACCCGGGGGGGGCGAACTATGGCTACACCTTC. Translating it yields CATSHPGGANYGYTF.

The V gene is TRBV9, the J gene TRBJ1-6; 9 bases fit TRBD1. Germline assignment: CDR1 SGDLS and CDR2 YYNGEE. The V segment lost 2 bases and the J segment 7 bases; nucleotides outside the gene matches: 4. The CDR3 is 15 amino acids. CDR3 sequence reads: CASSVGQGKNSPLHF. The CDR3 DNA reads as TGTGCCAGCAGCGTGGGACAGGGTAAGAATTCACCCCTCCACTTT.

This sequence joins TRBV6-5 and TRBJ1-6; a weak D match, TRBD1 (5 bases). The V gene's germline CDR1 is MNHEY and CDR2 SVGAGI. V was trimmed by 2 bases and J by 7 bases, leaving 9 bases between them. The length of the CDR3 is 14 residues. CDR3 in amino acids: CASSYVGGNSPLHF. As DNA, the CDR3 is TGTGCCAGCAGTTACGTCGGGGGGAATTCACCCCTCCACTTT.